The T cell receptor beta chain described here comes from a study of T cell clonality in common variable immunodeficiency. This clone occurred many times. The antigen remains unidentified. The sequenced fragment ends 3 residues before the CDR3 boundary, so the rest is inferred from the germline J gene. V was cut by 1 base and J by 7 bases, with 10 bases left in between. Germline-derived CDR1 and CDR2 are SGHDN and FVKESK. This CDR3 comprises 14 residues. Caucasian heritage predominated among both patients and controls. Repertoires were generated with immunoSEQ multiplex PCR, while TCRdb's copy carries only in-frame clones and drops some. Recorded here are about 39,000 clones, none singletons. Study-wide results and limits: Compared with healthy controls, CVID subjects showed increased TCRbeta clonality, mostly in about a third.

The chain combines TRBV14 with TRBJ2-2, with D possibly TRBD1 on 5 matching bases. This receptor was obtained from a person between 18 and 75 years old in good health. Sequenced: peripheral blood mononuclear cells. CDR3 sequence reads: CASSQVKGFGELFF. The sequenced CDR3 bases are TGTGCCAGCAGCCAAGTTAAGGGGTTCGGGGAG.